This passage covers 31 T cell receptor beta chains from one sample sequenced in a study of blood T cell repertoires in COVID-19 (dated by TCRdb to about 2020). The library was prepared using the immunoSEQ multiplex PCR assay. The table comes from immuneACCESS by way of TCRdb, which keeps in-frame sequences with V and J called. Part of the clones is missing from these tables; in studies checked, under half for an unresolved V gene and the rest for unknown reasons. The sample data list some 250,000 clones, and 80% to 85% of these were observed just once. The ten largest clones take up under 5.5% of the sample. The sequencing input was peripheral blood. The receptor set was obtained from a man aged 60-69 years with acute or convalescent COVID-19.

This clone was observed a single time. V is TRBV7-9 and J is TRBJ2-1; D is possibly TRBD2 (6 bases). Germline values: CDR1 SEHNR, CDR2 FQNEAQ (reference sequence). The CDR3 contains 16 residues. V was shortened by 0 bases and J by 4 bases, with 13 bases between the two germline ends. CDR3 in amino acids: CASSLARAGRYNEQFF. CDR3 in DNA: TGTGCCAGCAGCTTAGCGCGGGCGGGGCGGTACAATGAGCAGTTCTTC.

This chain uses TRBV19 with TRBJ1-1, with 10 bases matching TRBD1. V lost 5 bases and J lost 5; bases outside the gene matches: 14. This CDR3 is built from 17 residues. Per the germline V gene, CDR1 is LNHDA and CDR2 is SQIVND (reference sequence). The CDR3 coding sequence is TGTGCCAGTAGTCCGACTCTCGGGACAGGGGCCGGAACTGAAGCTTTCTTT. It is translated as CASSPTLGTGAGTEAFF.

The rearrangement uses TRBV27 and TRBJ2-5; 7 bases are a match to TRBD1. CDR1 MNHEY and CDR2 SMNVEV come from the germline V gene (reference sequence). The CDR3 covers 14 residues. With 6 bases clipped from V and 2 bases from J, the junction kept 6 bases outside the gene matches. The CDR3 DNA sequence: TGTGCCAGCAGGCCACAGGGGAATCAAGAGACCCAGTACTTC. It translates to CASRPQGNQETQYF.

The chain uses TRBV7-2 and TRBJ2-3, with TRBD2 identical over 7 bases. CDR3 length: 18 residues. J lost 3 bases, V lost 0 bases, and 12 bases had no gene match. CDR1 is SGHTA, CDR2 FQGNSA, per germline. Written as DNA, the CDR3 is TGTGCCAGCAGCTTAGCTACCACTAGTGCGGGAGAAACAGATACGCAGTATTTT. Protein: CASSLATTSAGETDTQYF.

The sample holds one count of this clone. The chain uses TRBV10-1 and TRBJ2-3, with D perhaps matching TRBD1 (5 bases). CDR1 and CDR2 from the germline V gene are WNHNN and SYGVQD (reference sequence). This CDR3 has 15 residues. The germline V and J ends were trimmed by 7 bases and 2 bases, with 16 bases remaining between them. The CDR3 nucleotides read TGCGCCAGCAATGGCGGACAAGGTTACACAGATACGCAGTATTTT. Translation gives CASNGGQGYTDTQYF.

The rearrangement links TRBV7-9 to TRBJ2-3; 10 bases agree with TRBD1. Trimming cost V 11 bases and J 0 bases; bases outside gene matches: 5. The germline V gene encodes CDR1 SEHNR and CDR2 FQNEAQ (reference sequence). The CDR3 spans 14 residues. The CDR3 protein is CAGDRGGSTDTQYF. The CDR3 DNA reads TGTGCCGGGGACAGGGGAGGTAGCACAGATACGCAGTATTTT.

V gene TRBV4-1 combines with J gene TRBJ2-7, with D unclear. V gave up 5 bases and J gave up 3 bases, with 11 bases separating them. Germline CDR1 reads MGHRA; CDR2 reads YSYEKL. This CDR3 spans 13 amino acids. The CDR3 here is CASSSQLGYEQYF. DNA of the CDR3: TGCGCCAGCAGCTCCCAGCTAGGCTACGAGCAGTACTTC.

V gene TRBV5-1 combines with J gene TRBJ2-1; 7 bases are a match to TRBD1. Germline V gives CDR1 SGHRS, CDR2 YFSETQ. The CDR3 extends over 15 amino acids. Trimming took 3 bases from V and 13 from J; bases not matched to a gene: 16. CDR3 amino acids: CASSSSTGIPTPQFF. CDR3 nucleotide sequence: TGCGCCAGCAGCTCCTCGACAGGGATCCCCACCCCCCAGTTCTTC.

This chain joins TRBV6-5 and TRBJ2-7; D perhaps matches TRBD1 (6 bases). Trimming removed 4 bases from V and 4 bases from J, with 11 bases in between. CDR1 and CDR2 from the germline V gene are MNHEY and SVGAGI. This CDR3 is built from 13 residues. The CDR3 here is CASSFGTFYEQYF. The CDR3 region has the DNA TGTGCCAGCAGTTTCGGGACATTTTACGAGCAGTACTTC.

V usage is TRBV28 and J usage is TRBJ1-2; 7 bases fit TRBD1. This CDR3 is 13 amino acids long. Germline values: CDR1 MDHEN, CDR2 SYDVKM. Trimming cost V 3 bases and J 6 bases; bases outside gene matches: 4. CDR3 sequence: CASSFGQVDGYTF. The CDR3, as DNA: TGTGCCAGCAGTTTCGGACAGGTCGATGGCTACACCTTC.

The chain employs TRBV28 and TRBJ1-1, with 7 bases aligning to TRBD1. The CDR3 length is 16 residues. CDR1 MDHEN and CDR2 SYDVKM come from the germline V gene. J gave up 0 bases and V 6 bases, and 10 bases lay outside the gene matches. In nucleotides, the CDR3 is TGTGCCAGCAGCTCCCTCCGACAGGGATTGAACACTGAAGCTTTCTTT. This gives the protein CASSSLRQGLNTEAFF. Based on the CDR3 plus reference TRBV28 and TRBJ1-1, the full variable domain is DVKVTQSSRYLVKRTGEKVFLECVQDMDHENMFWYRQDPGLGLRLIYFSYDVKMKEKGDIPEGYSVSREKKERFSLILESASTNQTSMYLCASSSLRQGLNTEAFFGQGTRLTVV.

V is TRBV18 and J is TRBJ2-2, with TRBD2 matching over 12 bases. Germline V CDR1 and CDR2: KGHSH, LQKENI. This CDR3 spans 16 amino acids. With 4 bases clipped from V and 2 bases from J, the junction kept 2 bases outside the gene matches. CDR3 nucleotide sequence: TGTGCCAGCTCACTGACTAGCGGGGGAAACACCGGGGAGCTGTTTTTT. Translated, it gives CASSLTSGGNTGELFF.

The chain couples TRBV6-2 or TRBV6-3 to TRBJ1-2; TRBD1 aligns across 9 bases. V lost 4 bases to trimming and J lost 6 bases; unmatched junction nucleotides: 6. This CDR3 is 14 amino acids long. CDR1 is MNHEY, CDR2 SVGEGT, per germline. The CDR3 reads CASSSGTGNHGYTF. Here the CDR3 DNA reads TGTGCCAGCAGTTCCGGGACAGGGAACCATGGCTACACCTTC.

In DNA, the CDR3 is TGTGCCAGCAGCTCGGGACTAGCGGCGGGGGAGCAGTACTTC. Its translation: CASSSGLAAGEQYF. The rearrangement links TRBV7-6 to TRBJ2-7; the match to TRBD2 covers 11 bases. Germline CDR1 is SGHVS and CDR2 is FNYEAQ. The CDR3 sequence is 14 residues long. With V trimmed by 4 bases and J by 7 bases, 6 bases remained unmatched.

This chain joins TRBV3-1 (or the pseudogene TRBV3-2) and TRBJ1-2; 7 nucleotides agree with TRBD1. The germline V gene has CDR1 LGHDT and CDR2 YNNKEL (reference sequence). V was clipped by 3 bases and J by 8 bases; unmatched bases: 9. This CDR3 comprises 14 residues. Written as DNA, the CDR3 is TGTGCCAGCAGCCAGTTTCAGGGGGTTCAAGGCTACACCTTC. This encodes CASSQFQGVQGYTF.

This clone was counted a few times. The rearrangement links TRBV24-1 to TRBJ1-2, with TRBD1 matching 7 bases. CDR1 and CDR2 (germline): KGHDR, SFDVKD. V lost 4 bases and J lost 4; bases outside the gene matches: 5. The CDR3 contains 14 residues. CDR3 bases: TGTGCCACCAGTGACCGTGGACAGGCCTATGGCTACACCTTC. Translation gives CATSDRGQAYGYTF.

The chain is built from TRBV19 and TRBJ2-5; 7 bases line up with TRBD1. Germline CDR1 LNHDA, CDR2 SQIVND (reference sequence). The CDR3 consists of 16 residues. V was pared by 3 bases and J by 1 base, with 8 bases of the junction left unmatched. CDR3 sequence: CASSMGRRQGQETQYF. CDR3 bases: TGTGCCAGTAGTATGGGCCGGAGACAGGGCCAAGAGACCCAGTACTTC.

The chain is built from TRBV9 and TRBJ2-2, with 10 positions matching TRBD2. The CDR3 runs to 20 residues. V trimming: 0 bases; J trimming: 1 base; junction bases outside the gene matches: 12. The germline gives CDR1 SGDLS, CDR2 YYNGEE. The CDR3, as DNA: TGTGCCAGCAGCGTAGCTCCGCTCCTAGCGGGGGCCTTGAACACCGGGGAGCTGTTTTTT. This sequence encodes CASSVAPLLAGALNTGELFF.

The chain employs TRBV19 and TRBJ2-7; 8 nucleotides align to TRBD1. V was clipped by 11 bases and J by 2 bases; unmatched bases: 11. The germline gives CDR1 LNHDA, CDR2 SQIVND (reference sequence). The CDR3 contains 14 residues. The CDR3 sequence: CAARQGQAPYEQYF. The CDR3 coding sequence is TGTGCCGCTCGACAGGGACAGGCTCCCTACGAGCAGTACTTC.

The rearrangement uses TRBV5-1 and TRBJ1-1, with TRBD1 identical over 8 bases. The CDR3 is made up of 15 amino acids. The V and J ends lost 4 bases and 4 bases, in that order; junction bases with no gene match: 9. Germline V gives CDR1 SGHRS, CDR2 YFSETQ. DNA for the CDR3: TGCGCCAGCAGCGAGGACAGGGCGCTGGGCACTGAAGCTTTCTTT. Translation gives CASSEDRALGTEAFF. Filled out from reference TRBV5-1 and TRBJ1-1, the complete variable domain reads KAGVTQTPRYLIKTRGQQVTLSCSPISGHRSVSWYQQTPGQGLQFLFEYFSETQRNKGNFPGRFSGRQFSNSRSEMNVSTLELGDSALYLCASSEDRALGTEAFFGQGTRLTVV.

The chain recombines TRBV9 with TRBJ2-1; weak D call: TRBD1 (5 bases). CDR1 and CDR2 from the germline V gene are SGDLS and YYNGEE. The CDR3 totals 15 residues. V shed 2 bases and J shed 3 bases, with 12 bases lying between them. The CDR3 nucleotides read TGTGCCAGCAGCGTGCGGCAGGGTGACTACAATGAGCAGTTCTTC. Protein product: CASSVRQGDYNEQFF. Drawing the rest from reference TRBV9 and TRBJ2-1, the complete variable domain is DSGVTQTPKHLITATGQRVTLRCSPRSGDLSVYWYQQSLDQGLQFLIQYYNGEERAKGNILERFSAQQFPDLHSELNLSSLELGDSALYFCASSVRQGDYNEQFFGPGTRLTVL.

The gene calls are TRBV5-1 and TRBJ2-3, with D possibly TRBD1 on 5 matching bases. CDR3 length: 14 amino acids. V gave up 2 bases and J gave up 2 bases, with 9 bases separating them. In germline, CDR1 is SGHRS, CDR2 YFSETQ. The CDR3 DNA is TGCGCCAGCAGCTTCTCAGGGATCACAGATACGCAGTATTTT. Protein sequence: CASSFSGITDTQYF.

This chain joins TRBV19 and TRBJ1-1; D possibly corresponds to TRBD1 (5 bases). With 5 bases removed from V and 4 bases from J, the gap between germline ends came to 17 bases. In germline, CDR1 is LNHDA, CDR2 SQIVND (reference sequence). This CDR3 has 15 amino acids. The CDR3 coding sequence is TGTGCCAGTAGTCACCAGGGAGGCCTAGGCACTGAAGCTTTCTTT. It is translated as CASSHQGGLGTEAFF.

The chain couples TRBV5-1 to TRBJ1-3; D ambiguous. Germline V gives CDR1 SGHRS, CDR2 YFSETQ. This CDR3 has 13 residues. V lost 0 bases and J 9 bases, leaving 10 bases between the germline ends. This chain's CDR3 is CASSLEPAATIYF. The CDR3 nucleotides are TGCGCCAGCAGCTTGGAGCCCGCGGCCACCATATATTTT.

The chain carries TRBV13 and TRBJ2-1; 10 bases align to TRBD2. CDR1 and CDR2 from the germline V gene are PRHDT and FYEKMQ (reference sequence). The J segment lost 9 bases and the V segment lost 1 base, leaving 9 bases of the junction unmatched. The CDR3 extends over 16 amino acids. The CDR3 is CASSLVQRGGGSEQFF. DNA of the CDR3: TGTGCCAGCAGCTTAGTCCAGCGGGGGGGCGGAAGTGAGCAGTTCTTC.

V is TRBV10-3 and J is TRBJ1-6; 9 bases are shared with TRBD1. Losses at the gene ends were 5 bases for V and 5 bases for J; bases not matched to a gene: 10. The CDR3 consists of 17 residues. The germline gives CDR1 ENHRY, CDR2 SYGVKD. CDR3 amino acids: CAISPGTGTANNSPLHF. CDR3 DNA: TGTGCCATCAGTCCCGGGACAGGGACCGCCAATAATTCACCCCTCCACTTT.

The CDR3 DNA is TGTGCCAGCAGCTTGGGGAGAGCGGGAGTAAAAGAGACCCAGTACTTC. Amino acid sequence: CASSLGRAGVKETQYF. This rearrangement joins TRBV5-4 to TRBJ2-5; 8 bases fit TRBD2. The CDR3 totals 16 residues. CDR1 is SGHNT, CDR2 YYREEE, per germline (reference sequence). V was pared by 0 bases and J by 3 bases, with 7 bases of the junction left unmatched.

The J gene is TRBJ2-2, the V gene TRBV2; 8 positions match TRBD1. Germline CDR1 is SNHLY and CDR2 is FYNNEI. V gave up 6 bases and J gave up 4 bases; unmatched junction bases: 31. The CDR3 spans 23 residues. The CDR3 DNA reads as TGTGCCAGCAGCCAAGCTAAGGACAGGGATGCGTTGGCCAGGAGGGCGGGCACCGGGGAGCTGTTTTTT. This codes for CASSQAKDRDALARRAGTGELFF.

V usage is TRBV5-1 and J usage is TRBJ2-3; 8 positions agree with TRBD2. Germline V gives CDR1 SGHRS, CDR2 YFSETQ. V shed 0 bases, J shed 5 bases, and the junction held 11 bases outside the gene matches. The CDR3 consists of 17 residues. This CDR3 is CASSLGVAGTRGDTQYF. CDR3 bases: TGCGCCAGCAGCTTGGGGGTAGCGGGGACCCGAGGAGATACGCAGTATTTT.

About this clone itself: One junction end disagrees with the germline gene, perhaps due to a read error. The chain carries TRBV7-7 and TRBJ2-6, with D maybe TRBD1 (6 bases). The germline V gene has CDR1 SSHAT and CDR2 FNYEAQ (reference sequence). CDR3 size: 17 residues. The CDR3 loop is CASSPGTRASGANVLTF. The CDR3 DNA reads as TGTGCTAGCAGCCCCGGGACAAGAGCCTCTGGGGCCAACGTCCTGACTTTC.

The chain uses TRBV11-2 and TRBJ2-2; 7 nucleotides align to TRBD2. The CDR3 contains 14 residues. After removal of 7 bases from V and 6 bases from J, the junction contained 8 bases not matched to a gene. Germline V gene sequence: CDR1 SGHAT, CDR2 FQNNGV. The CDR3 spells CASTKGGSPGELFF. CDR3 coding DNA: TGTGCCAGCACCAAGGGAGGGTCCCCCGGGGAGCTGTTTTTT.